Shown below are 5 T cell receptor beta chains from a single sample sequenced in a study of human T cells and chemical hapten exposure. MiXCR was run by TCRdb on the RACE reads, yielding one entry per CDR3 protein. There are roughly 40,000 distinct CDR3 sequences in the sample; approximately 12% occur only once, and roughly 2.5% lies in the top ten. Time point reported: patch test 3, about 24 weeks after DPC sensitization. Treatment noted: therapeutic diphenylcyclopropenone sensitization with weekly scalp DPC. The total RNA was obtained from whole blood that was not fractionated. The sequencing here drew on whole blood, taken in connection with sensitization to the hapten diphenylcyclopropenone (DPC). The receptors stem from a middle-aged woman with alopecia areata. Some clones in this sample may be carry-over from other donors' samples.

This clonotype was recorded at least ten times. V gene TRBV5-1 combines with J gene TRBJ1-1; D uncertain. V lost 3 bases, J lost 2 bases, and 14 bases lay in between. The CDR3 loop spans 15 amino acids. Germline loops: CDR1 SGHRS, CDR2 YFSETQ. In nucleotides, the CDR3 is TGCGCCAGCAGCTCGAGAGGTCGGGTAAACACTGAAGCTTTCTTT. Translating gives CASSSRGRVNTEAFF.

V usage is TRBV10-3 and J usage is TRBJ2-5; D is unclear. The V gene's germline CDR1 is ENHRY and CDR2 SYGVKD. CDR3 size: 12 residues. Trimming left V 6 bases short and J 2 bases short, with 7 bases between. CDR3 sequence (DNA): TGTGCCATCAGCGAACATCAAGAGACCCAGTACTTC. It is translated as CAISEHQETQYF.

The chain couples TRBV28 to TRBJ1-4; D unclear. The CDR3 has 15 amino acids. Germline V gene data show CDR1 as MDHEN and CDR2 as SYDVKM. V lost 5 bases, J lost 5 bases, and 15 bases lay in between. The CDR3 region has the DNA TGTGCCAGCAGTACTACGGACGGCCTCAATGAAAAACTGTTTTTT. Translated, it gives CASSTTDGLNEKLFF.

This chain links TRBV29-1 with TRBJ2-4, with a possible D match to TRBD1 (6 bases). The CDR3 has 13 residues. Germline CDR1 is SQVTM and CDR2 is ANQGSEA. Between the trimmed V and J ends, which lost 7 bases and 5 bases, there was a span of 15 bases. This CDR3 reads CSATTGEENIQYF. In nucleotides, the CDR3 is TGCAGCGCCACGACAGGTGAAGAAAACATTCAGTACTTC.

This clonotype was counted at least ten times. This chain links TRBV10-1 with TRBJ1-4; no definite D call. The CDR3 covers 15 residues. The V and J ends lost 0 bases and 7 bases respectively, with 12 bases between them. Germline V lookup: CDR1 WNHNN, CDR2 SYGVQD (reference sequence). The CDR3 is CASSESAAFAEKLFF. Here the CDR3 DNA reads TGCGCCAGCAGTGAGTCGGCCGCGTTCGCTGAAAAACTGTTTTTT.